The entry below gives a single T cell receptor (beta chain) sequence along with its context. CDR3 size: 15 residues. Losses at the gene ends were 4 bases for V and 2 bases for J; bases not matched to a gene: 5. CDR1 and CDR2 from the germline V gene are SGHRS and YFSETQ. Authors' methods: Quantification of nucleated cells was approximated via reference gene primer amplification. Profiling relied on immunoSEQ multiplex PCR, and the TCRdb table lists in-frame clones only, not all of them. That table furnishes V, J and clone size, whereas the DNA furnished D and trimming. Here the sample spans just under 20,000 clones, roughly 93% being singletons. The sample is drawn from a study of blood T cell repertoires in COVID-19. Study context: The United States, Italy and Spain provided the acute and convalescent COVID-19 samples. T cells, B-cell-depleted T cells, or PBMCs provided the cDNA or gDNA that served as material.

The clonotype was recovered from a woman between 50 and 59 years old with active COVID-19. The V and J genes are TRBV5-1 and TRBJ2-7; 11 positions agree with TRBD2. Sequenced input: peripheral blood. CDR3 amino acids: CASSQIAGGPYEQYF. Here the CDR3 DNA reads TGCGCCAGCAGCCAGATAGCGGGAGGGCCCTACGAGCAGTACTTC.